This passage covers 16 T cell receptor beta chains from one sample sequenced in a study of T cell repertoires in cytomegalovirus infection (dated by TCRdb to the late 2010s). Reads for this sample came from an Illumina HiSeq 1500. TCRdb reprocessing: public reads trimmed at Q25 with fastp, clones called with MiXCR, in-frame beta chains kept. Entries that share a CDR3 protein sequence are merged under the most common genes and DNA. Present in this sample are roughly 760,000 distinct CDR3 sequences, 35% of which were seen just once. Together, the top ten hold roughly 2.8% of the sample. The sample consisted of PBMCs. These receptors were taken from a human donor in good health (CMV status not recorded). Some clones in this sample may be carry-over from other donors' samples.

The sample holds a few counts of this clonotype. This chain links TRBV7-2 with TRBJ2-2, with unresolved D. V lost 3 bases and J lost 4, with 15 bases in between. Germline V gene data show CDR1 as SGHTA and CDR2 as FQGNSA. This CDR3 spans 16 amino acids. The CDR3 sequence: CASSFEVLVGTGELFF. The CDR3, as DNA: TGTGCCAGCAGCTTTGAAGTCTTGGTGGGCACCGGGGAGCTGTTTTTT.

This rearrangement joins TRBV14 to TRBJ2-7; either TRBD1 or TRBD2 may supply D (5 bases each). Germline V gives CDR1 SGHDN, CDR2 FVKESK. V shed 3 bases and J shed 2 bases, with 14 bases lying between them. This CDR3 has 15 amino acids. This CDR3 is CASSQMNRGPYEQYF. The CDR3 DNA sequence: TGTGCCAGCAGCCAGATGAACCGGGGCCCCTACGAGCAGTACTTC.

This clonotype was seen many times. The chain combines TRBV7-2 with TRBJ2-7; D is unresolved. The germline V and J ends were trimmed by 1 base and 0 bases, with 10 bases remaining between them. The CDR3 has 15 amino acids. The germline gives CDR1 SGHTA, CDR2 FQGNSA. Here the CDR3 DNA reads TGTGCCAGCAGCTTAGTTAGTCATCCCTCCTACGAGCAGTACTTC. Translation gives CASSLVSHPSYEQYF. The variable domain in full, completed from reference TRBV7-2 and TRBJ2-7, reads GAGVSQSPSNKVTEKGKDVELRCDPISGHTALYWYRQSLGQGLEFLIYFQGNSAPDKSGLPSDRFSAERTGGSVSTLTIQRTQQEDSAVYLCASSLVSHPSYEQYFGPGTRLTVT.

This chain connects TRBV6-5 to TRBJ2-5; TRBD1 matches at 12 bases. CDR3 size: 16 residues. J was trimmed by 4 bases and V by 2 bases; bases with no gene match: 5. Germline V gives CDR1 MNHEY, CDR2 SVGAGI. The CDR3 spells CASSYGTGGERETQYF. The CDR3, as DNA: TGTGCCAGCAGTTACGGGACAGGGGGCGAGAGAGAGACCCAGTACTTC.

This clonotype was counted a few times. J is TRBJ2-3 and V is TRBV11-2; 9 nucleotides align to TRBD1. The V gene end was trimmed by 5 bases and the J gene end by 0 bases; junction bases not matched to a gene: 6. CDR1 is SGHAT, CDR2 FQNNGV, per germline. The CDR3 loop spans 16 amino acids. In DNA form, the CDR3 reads TGTGCCAGCAGCAGAAACAGGGGGCCCAGCACAGATACGCAGTATTTT. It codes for CASSRNRGPSTDTQYF.

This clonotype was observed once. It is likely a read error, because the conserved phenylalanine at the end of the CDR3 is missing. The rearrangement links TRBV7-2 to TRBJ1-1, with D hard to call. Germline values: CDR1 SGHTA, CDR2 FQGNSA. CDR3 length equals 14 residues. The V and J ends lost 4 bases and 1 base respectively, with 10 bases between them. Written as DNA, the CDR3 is TGTGCCAGCAGCTCCCCAATGCGGAACACTGAAGCTTTCTTG. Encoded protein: CASSSPMRNTEAFL.

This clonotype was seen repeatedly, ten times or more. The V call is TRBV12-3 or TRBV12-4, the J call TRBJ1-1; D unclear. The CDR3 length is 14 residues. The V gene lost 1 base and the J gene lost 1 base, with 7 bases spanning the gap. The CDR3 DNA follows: TGTGCCAGCAGTTTAGTTTTCCCGAACACTGAAGCTTTCTTT. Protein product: CASSLVFPNTEAFF.

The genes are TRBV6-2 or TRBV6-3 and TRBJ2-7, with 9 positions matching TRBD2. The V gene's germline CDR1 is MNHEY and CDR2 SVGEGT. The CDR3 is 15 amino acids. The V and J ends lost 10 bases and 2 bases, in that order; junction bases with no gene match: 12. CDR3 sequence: CATEDGLAWTYEQYF. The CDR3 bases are TGTGCCACCGAGGATGGACTAGCGTGGACCTACGAGCAGTACTTC.

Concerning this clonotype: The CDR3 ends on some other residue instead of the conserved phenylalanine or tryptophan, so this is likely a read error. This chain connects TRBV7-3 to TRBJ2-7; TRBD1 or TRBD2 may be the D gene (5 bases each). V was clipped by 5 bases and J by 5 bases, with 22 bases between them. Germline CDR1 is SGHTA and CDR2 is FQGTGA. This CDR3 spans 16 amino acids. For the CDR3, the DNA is TGTGCCAGCAGCGCGGCTGGGGGAAGACAACCCCACGAGCAGTACTTA. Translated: CASSAAGGRQPHEQYL.

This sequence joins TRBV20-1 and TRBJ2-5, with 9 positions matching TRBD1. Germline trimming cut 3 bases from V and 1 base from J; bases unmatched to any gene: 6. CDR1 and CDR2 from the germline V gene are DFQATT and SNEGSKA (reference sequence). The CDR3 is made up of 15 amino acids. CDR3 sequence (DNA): TGCAGTGCTAGGCTGACAGGGGGGATCCAAGAGACCCAGTACTTC. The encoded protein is CSARLTGGIQETQYF.

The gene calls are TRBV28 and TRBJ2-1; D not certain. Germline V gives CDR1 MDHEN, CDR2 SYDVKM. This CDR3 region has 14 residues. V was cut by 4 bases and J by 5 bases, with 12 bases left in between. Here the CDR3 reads CASSYSPENNEQFF. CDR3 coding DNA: TGTGCCAGCAGTTATTCCCCGGAAAACAATGAGCAGTTCTTC.

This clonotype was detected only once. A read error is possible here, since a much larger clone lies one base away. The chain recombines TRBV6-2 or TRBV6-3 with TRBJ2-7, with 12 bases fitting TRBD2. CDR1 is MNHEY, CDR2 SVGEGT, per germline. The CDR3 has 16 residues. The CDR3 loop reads CASTFSRTSGDYEKYF. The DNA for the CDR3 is TGTGCCAGCACTTTCTCCAGGACTAGCGGGGACTACGAGAAGTACTTC.

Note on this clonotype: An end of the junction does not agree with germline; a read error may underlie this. The CDR3: CASSGQGVTEAFF. CDR3 DNA sequence: TGCGCCAGCAGCGGACAGGGCGTCACTGAAGCTTTCTTT. The rearrangement joins TRBV6-6 to TRBJ1-1, with TRBD1 matching 8 bases. CDR3 length: 13 residues. CDR1 and CDR2 (germline): MNHNY, SVGAGI (reference sequence).

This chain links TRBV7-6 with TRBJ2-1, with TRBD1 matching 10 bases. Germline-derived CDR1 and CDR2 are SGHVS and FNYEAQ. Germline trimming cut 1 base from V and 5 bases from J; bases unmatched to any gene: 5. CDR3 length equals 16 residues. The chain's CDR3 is CASSLVSGQGDNEQFF. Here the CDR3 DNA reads TGTGCCAGCAGCTTAGTTAGCGGACAGGGGGACAATGAGCAGTTCTTC.

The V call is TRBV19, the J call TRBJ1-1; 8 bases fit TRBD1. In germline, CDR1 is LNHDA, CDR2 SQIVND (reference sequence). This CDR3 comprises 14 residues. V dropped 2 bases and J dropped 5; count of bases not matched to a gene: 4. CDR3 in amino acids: CASSIRTGTTEAFF. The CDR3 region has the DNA TGTGCCAGTAGTATAAGGACAGGGACGACTGAAGCTTTCTTT.

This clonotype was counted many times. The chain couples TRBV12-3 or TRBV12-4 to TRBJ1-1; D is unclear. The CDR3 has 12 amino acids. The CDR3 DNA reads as TGTGCTAGCTCTCCTGTGAACACTGAAGCTTTCTTT. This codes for CASSPVNTEAFF.